This T cell receptor (beta chain) stems from a study of shared clonotypes between healthy human individuals. Study findings and constraints: Blood was the only sampled material, and tissue repertoires likely differ.

CDR1 SGHNT and CDR2 YYREEE come from the germline V gene (reference sequence). This CDR3 is 14 amino acids long. V shed 2 bases and J shed 5 bases, with 11 bases lying between them. Produced via immunoSEQ multiplex PCR; TCRdb's table is partial and in-frame only. Seen here are roughly 500,000 clones, 76% observed once, and the top ten hold 13%. Note on this clone: Antigen unknown.

The genes are TRBV5-4 and TRBJ2-1, with D uncertain. The receptor was derived from a woman between 40 and 55 years old in good health. Some clones in this sample may be carry-over from other donors' samples. The sample comprised PBMCs. The CDR3 reads CASSLATHDNEQFF. The CDR3 bases are TGTGCCAGCAGCTTAGCGACTCACGACAATGAGCAGTTCTTC.